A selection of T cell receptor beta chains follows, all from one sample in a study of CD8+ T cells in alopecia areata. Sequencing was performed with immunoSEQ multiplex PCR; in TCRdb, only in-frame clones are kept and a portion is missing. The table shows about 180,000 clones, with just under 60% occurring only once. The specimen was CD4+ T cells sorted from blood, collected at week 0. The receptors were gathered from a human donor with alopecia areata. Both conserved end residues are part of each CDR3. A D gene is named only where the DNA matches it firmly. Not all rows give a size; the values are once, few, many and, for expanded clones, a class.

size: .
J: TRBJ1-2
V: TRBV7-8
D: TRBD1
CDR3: CASSSRQGDYGYTF
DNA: TGTGCCAGCAGCTCCCGACAGGGGGACTATGGCTACACCTTC

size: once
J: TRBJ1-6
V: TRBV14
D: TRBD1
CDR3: CASSQDRQGVNSPLHF
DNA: TGTGCCAGCAGCCAAGATAGACAGGGGGTAAATTCACCCCTCCACTTT

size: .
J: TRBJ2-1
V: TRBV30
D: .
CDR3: CAWTSAGEQFF
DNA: TGTGCCTGGACCAGTGCGGGTGAGCAGTTCTTC

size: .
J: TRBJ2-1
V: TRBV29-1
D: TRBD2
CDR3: CSVIGLAGGLNEQFF
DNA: TGCAGCGTTATCGGACTAGCGGGGGGCTTAAATGAGCAGTTCTTC

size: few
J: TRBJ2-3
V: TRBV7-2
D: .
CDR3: CASSLFADTQYF
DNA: TGTGCCAGCAGCTTGTTTGCAGATACGCAGTATTTT

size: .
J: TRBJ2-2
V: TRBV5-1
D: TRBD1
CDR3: CASRLRGQQDTGELFF
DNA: TGCGCCAGCAGGTTGAGGGGACAGCAGGACACCGGGGAGCTGTTTTTT

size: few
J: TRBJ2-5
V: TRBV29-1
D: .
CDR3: CSVDPDSATQYF
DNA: TGCAGCGTTGACCCGGACAGTGCGACCCAGTACTTC

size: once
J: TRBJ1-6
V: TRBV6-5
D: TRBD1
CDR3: CASSRRQGGYSPLHF
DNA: TGTGCCAGCAGCCGACGACAGGGGGGCTATTCACCCCTCCACTTT

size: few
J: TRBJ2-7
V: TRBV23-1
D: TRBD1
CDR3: CASSRVGTGCEQYF
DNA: TGCGCCAGCAGTCGGGTCGGGACAGGGTGCGAGCAGTACTTC

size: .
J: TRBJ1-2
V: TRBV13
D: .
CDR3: CASSLYENDGYTF
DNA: TGTGCCAGCAGCTTATATGAGAATGATGGCTACACCTTC

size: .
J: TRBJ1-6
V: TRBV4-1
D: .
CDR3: CASTEGWGMDNSPLHF
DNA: TGCGCCAGCACCGAGGGGTGGGGGATGGATAATTCACCCCTCCACTTT

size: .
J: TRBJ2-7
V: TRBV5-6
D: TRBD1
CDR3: CASSRDRENEQYF
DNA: TGTGCCAGCAGCCGGGACAGGGAGAACGAGCAGTACTTC

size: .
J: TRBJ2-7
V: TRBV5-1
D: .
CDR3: CASSLAQGRSYEQYF
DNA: TGCGCCAGCAGCTTGGCACAGGGGAGGTCCTACGAGCAGTACTTC

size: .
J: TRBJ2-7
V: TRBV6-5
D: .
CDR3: CASGSPYEQYF
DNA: TGTGCCAGCGGCAGTCCCTACGAGCAGTACTTC

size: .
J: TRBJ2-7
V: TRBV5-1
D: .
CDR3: CASSVRPVDSYEQYF
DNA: TGCGCCAGCAGCGTGCGGCCGGTTGACTCCTACGAGCAGTACTTC

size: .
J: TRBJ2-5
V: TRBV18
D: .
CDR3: CASSLGRGRQETQYF
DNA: TGTGCCAGCTCACTCGGGAGAGGGAGGCAAGAGACCCAGTACTTC

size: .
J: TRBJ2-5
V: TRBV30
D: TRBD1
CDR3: CAWSVGYRGPAETQYF
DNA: TGTGCCTGGAGTGTAGGGTATAGGGGGCCGGCAGAGACCCAGTACTTC

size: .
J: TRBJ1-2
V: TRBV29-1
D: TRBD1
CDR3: CSVRTGRGYTF
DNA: TGCAGCGTCAGGACAGGGAGAGGCTACACCTTC

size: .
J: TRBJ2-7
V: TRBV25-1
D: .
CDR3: CASSEYRAGREQYF
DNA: TGTGCCAGCAGTGAGTACAGGGCAGGGCGCGAGCAGTACTTC

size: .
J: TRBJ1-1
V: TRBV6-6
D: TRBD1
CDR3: CASILGQRTGEAFF
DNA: TGTGCCAGCATCTTAGGGCAAAGGACAGGTGAAGCTTTCTTT

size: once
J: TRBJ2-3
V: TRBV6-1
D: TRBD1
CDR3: CASRAGDRPTDTQYF
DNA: TGTGCCAGCAGAGCCGGGGACAGGCCCACAGATACGCAGTATTTT

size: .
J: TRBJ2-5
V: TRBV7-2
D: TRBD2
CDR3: CASSGLATNQETQYF
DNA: TGTGCCAGCTCGGGACTAGCGACAAACCAAGAGACCCAGTACTTC

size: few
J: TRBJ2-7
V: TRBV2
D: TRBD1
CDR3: CASSGAGTGGYEQYF
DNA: TGTGCCAGCAGCGGGGCAGGGACAGGGGGGTACGAGCAGTACTTC

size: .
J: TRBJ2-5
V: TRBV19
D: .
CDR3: CASSGGATQETQYF
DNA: TGTGCCAGTAGTGGGGGGGCCACCCAAGAGACCCAGTACTTC

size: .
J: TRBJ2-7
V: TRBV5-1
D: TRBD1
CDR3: CASSLVQGAGFEQYF
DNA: TGCGCCAGCAGCTTGGTCCAGGGGGCCGGTTTCGAGCAGTACTTC

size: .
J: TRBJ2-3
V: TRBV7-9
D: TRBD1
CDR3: CASSSLRQGATDTQYF
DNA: TGTGCCAGCAGCTCCCTTCGACAGGGGGCCACAGATACGCAGTATTTT

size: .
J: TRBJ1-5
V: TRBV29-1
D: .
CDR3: CSVETGPGQPQHF
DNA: TGCAGCGTTGAGACGGGGCCGGGGCAGCCCCAGCATTTT

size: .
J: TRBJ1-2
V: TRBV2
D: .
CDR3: CASSEKAHLSGGYTF
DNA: TGTGCCAGCAGTGAGAAGGCACACCTCAGTGGGGGCTACACCTTC

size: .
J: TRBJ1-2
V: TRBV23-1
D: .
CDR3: CAIKGGTINYGYTF
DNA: TGCGCCATTAAAGGGGGTACGATCAACTATGGCTACACCTTC

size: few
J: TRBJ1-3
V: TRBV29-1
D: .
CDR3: CSVEDQEAGNTIYF
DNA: TGCAGCGTCGAGGATCAGGAGGCTGGAAACACCATATATTTT

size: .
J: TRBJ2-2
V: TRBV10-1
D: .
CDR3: CASSANTGELFF
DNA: TGCGCCAGCAGTGCAAACACCGGGGAGCTGTTTTTT

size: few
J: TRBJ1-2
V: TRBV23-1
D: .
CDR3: CASSQSGENYGYTF
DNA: TGCGCCAGCAGTCAATCTGGGGAAAACTATGGCTACACCTTC

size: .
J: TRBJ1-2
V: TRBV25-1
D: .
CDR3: CASSDNGYYGYTF
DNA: TGTGCCAGCAGTGATAACGGGTACTATGGCTACACCTTC

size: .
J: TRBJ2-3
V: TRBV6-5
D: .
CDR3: CASTRGAWPDTQYF
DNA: TGTGCCAGCACTAGAGGGGCTTGGCCAGATACGCAGTATTTT

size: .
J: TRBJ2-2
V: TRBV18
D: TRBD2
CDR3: CASSTTSGNTGELFF
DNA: TGTGCCAGCTCAACGACTAGCGGGAACACCGGGGAGCTGTTTTTT

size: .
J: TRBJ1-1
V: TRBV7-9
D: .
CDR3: CASSPSRVVNTEAFF
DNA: TGTGCCAGCAGCCCCTCGAGGGTCGTGAACACTGAAGCTTTCTTT